The 27 T cell receptor beta chains reported below all come from one sample, sequenced in a study of molecular identifiers for immune sequencing clone quantification. A single record per CDR3 protein comes from TCRdb applying MiXCR to the PCR reads. The data hold around 300,000 distinct CDR3 sequences, with roughly 24% observed a single time. The sample consisted of naive CD8+ T cells from blood, with Jurkat cell RNA spiked in. Specified subset: FACS-sorted CD8+CD4-CCR7+CD45RA+ naive T cells. Receptor source: a human donor in good health. Some libraries in this study had Jurkat cell RNA spiked in.

This clonotype has just a few counts. The chain employs TRBV24-1 and TRBJ2-1, with 9 bases matching TRBD2. V dropped 4 bases and J dropped 10; count of bases not matched to a gene: 4. In germline, CDR1 is KGHDR, CDR2 SFDVKD. This CDR3 has 13 residues. The CDR3: CATSEPSGVEQFF. The CDR3 DNA reads TGTGCCACCAGTGAGCCTAGCGGGGTAGAGCAGTTCTTC.

In this sample, this clonotype turned up many times. This chain connects TRBV7-2 to TRBJ1-1, with D possibly being TRBD1 (5 bases). This CDR3 contains 15 residues. The germline V and J ends were trimmed by 3 bases and 5 bases, with 16 bases remaining between them. Germline CDR1 is SGHTA and CDR2 is FQGNSA. The CDR3, as DNA: TGTGCCAGCAGCTTTCTGACTCAGGGTTTAACTGAAGCTTTCTTT. Protein: CASSFLTQGLTEAFF.

The chain carries TRBV13 and TRBJ2-7, with TRBD1 identical over 11 bases. CDR3 size: 14 residues. Germline V gives CDR1 PRHDT, CDR2 FYEKMQ (reference sequence). The trim removed 4 bases at V and 9 bases at J, leaving 8 bases unmatched. The CDR3 is CASSSPGQGGGQYF. CDR3 in DNA: TGTGCCAGCAGCTCACCGGGACAGGGGGGCGGGCAGTACTTC.

In its sample, this clonotype was seen many times. V is TRBV14 and J is TRBJ2-6; 8 bases fit TRBD2. CDR1 is SGHDN, CDR2 FVKESK, per germline. This CDR3 is built from 19 residues. J lost 0 bases, V lost 3 bases, and 10 bases had no gene match. CDR3 in DNA: TGTGCCAGCAGCCAGGATCCGGGACTAGAAGTCTCTGGGGCCAACGTCCTGACTTTC. Protein product: CASSQDPGLEVSGANVLTF.

This chain's CDR3 is CASSWDSLNTEAFF. The CDR3 DNA sequence: TGTGCCAGCAGTTGGGACAGCCTGAACACTGAAGCTTTCTTT. The rearrangement joins TRBV27 to TRBJ1-1; TRBD1 matches 7 bases. The germline V gene encodes CDR1 MNHEY and CDR2 SMNVEV (reference sequence). The V segment lost 4 bases and the J segment 0 bases; nucleotides outside the gene matches: 2. The CDR3 length is 14 residues.

This clonotype has only a few counts. V gene TRBV20-1 combines with J gene TRBJ2-7; 10 positions match TRBD2. CDR1 is DFQATT, CDR2 SNEGSKA, per germline (reference sequence). Losses at the gene ends were 3 bases for V and 7 bases for J; bases not matched to a gene: 9. The CDR3 is 14 residues long. CDR3 region: CSARDLAGVGEQYF. The CDR3 nucleotides read TGCAGTGCTAGGGATCTAGCGGGAGTAGGGGAGCAGTACTTC.

This clonotype has just a few counts. The chain couples TRBV27 to TRBJ2-3, with 8 bases fitting TRBD2. Per the germline V gene, CDR1 is MNHEY and CDR2 is SMNVEV (reference sequence). This CDR3 has 15 residues. Losses at the gene ends were 3 bases for V and 3 bases for J; bases not matched to a gene: 5. CDR3 DNA: TGTGCCAGCAGTTTCGGCGGGGGGATTACAGATACGCAGTATTTT. Translated: CASSFGGGITDTQYF.

The table lists this clonotype with many counts. The chain carries TRBV14 and TRBJ1-1, with 7 nucleotides matching TRBD1. The germline V gene has CDR1 SGHDN and CDR2 FVKESK. This CDR3 comprises 15 residues. Losses at the gene ends were 4 bases for V and 1 base for J; bases not matched to a gene: 6. The CDR3 DNA is TGTGCCAGCAGCCCATGGGGACAGAGGAACACTGAAGCTTTCTTT. Its translation is CASSPWGQRNTEAFF.

In this sample, this clonotype turned up a few times. The chain employs TRBV7-6 and TRBJ2-3, with 7 positions matching TRBD1. This CDR3 is 13 amino acids long. V lost 5 bases, J lost 4 bases, and 3 bases stayed unmatched. Germline V gene lookup returns CDR1 SGHVS and CDR2 FNYEAQ. The CDR3 sequence is CASSRDSADTQYF. The CDR3 DNA is TGTGCCAGCAGCAGGGACAGCGCAGATACGCAGTATTTT.

This clonotype was recorded a few times. This rearrangement joins TRBV27 to TRBJ1-1; 7 bases align to TRBD1. Germline trimming cut 8 bases from V and 4 bases from J; bases unmatched to any gene: 7. Germline values: CDR1 MNHEY, CDR2 SMNVEV (reference sequence). The CDR3 loop spans 13 amino acids. The CDR3 here is CASSLRGPTEAFF. The DNA of the CDR3 is TGTGCCAGCTCCCTAAGGGGGCCCACTGAAGCTTTCTTT.

This clonotype was seen ten or more times. The rearrangement links TRBV7-9 to TRBJ2-2; tentatively, D is TRBD2 (5 bases). The CDR3 covers 17 residues. The germline V and J ends were trimmed by 5 bases and 0 bases, with 16 bases remaining between them. CDR1 is SEHNR and CDR2 is FQNEAQ in the germline V gene (reference sequence). CDR3: CASSPIASGTNTGELFF. The CDR3 DNA reads TGTGCCAGCAGCCCGATTGCCAGCGGAACGAACACCGGGGAGCTGTTTTTT.

As regards this clonotype: A much larger clone lies a single base off, so this may be a read error. The rearrangement uses TRBV24-1 and TRBJ2-4, with D perhaps matching TRBD2 (6 bases). The CDR3 totals 14 residues. CDR1 and CDR2 from the germline V gene are KGHDR and SFDVKD. V lost 6 bases and J lost 13, with 21 bases in between. This CDR3 reads CATSSRGTEYLQYF. CDR3 DNA: TGTGCCACCAGTTCCCGGGGGACTGAGTATCTGCAGTACTTC.

This chain links TRBV7-9 with TRBJ2-7, with TRBD2 as a possible D gene (5 bases). The CDR3 contains 14 residues. Trimming removed 3 bases at V and 4 bases at J, with 13 bases between. Germline V CDR1 and CDR2: SEHNR, FQNEAQ (reference sequence). CDR3 nucleotides: TGTGCCAGCAGCTTTGGTGTGAGGGAATACGAGCAGTACTTC. Amino acids: CASSFGVREYEQYF.

V gene TRBV12-3 or TRBV12-4 combines with J gene TRBJ2-3, with 7 bases identical to TRBD2. Trimming took 7 bases from V and 10 from J; bases not matched to a gene: 20. The CDR3 runs to 16 residues. CDR3 coding DNA: TGTGCCAGCAATCACCCCGAGCGGGGAGCCTGGAATGCGCAGTATTTT. Translated, it gives CASNHPERGAWNAQYF.

This clonotype has more than one count but fewer than ten. This rearrangement joins TRBV20-1 to TRBJ2-5; no definite D call. Germline V gene sequence: CDR1 DFQATT, CDR2 SNEGSKA (reference sequence). Trimming left V 1 base short and J 0 bases short, with 6 bases between. This CDR3 is 13 amino acids long. The CDR3 coding sequence is TGCAGTGCTAGAGGAAGTGACCAAGAGACCCAGTACTTC. This sequence encodes CSARGSDQETQYF.

A remark on this clonotype: This could be a read error, since a much larger clone is one nucleotide away. CDR3 sequence reads: CASTSQGGDKQYF. For the CDR3, the DNA is TGTGCCAGCACCAGTCAGGGTGGAGATAAGCAGTATTTT. The chain combines TRBV7-2 with TRBJ2-3; TRBD1 is a possible D gene (5 bases). The CDR3 is 13 residues long. Looked up from germline, CDR1 is SGHTA and CDR2 is FQGNSA.

In the case of this clonotype: A clone one base away is much larger, so this may be a read error. The chain employs TRBV6-5 and TRBJ2-3; D unclear. CDR3 length: 15 amino acids. Germline assignment: CDR1 MNHEY and CDR2 SVGAGI. DNA for the CDR3: TGTGCCAGCGGTTACTCGGGCTCAGGCACAGATACGCAGTATTTT. This encodes CASGYSGSGTDTQYF.

This clonotype was observed a few times. This chain joins TRBV7-2 and TRBJ2-1; the match to TRBD2 covers 10 bases. The CDR3 is 17 residues long. Germline CDR1 is SGHTA and CDR2 is FQGNSA. Trimming at V came to 2 bases and at J to 6 bases, leaving 10 bases not matched to a gene. The CDR3: CASSLFPSGSSLNEQFF. CDR3 nucleotide sequence: TGTGCCAGCAGCTTATTCCCTAGCGGGAGTTCCCTCAATGAGCAGTTCTTC.

Concerning this clonotype itself: A much larger clonotype is one base distant, so this may be a read error. J is TRBJ2-3 and V is TRBV9; maybe TRBD1 (5 bases). This CDR3 is 15 amino acids long. Germline assignment: CDR1 SGDLS and CDR2 YYNGEE. The CDR3, as DNA: TGTTCCAGCAGCCCTGGGGCGGCGTCCACAGATACGCAGTATTTT. It encodes CSSSPGAASTDTQYF.

In its sample, this clonotype was seen many times. The chain combines TRBV20-1 with TRBJ2-7; D is undetermined. The length of the CDR3 is 13 residues. V was cut by 0 bases and J by 2 bases, with 8 bases left in between. Germline V gene sequence: CDR1 DFQATT, CDR2 SNEGSKA (reference sequence). The CDR3 here is CSAREHGTYEQYF. For the CDR3, the DNA is TGCAGTGCTAGAGAGCACGGAACCTACGAGCAGTACTTC.

This clonotype appeared many times. The chain recombines TRBV28 with TRBJ2-7; D is tentatively TRBD1 or TRBD2 (5 bases each). Germline CDR1 reads MDHEN; CDR2 reads SYDVKM. Between the trimmed V and J ends, which lost 7 bases and 3 bases, there was a span of 13 bases. The CDR3 extends over 13 amino acids. CDR3 sequence: CASKGPALYEQYF. The CDR3 DNA is TGTGCCAGCAAGGGACCAGCTCTCTACGAGCAGTACTTC.

There are many counts of this clonotype. The rearrangement uses TRBV15 and TRBJ1-4, with TRBD1 identical over 8 bases. Germline V CDR1 and CDR2: LNHNV, YYDKDF (reference sequence). The CDR3 length is 15 residues. J was trimmed by 5 bases and V by 3 bases; bases with no gene match: 5. The CDR3 DNA sequence: TGTGCCACCAGCAGTAGGACAGGGAAAAATGAAAAACTGTTTTTT. This encodes CATSSRTGKNEKLFF.

In its sample, this clonotype was seen a few times. V gene TRBV7-9 combines with J gene TRBJ2-5; TRBD1 matches at 10 bases. The trim removed 4 bases at V and 0 bases at J, leaving 11 bases unmatched. The germline CDR1 and CDR2 sequences are SEHNR and FQNEAQ (reference sequence). The CDR3 sequence is 18 residues long. For the CDR3, the DNA is TGTGCCAGCAGCTATACTTCCGGGACAGGGGTCTACCAAGAGACCCAGTACTTC. Amino acid sequence: CASSYTSGTGVYQETQYF.

Of note for this clonotype: Just one base apart from a much larger clone, this may be a read error. The chain is built from TRBV28 and TRBJ1-5; D gene unclear. The CDR3 loop spans 15 amino acids. Germline loops: CDR1 MDHEN, CDR2 SYDVKM. CDR3 DNA: TGTGTCAGCAGTTTATGGCCGACCGGCAATCAGCCCCAGCATTTT. Amino acids: CVSSLWPTGNQPQHF.

The rearrangement links TRBV27 to TRBJ2-7; no definite D call. The CDR3 extends over 13 amino acids. Germline V gene sequence: CDR1 MNHEY, CDR2 SMNVEV (reference sequence). The V end was cut by 6 bases, the J end by 5 bases, with 14 bases between. Here the CDR3 DNA reads TGTGCCAGCAGCACGTGGGTAAACCACGAGCAGTACTTC. This encodes CASSTWVNHEQYF.

This clonotype was seen a few times. The rearrangement links TRBV12-3 or TRBV12-4 to TRBJ2-7; no clear D gene. V lost 4 bases to trimming and J lost 6 bases, with 13 bases between them. This CDR3 region has 13 residues. In nucleotides, the CDR3 is TGTGCCAGCAGTTGGACGGACGTGTTCGAGCAGTACTTC. Translating gives CASSWTDVFEQYF.

Details on this clonotype: A much larger clonotype is one base distant, so this may be a read error. The V gene is TRBV5-1, the J gene TRBJ1-1; 10 bases map to TRBD1. The CDR3 length is 14 residues. The germline gives CDR1 SGHRS, CDR2 YFSETQ. As DNA, the CDR3 is TGCGCCTGCAGCTTGGGACAGGGGATCACTGAAGCTTTCTTT. Protein sequence: CACSLGQGITEAFF.